Detailed here is one T cell receptor beta chain. No antigen is known for it. This sample is drawn from a study of T cell responses to AZD1222 COVID-19 vaccine. Study-level information: Second-dose recipients at about 4 or about 12 weeks were treated as one pooled group. Study observations and caveats: Just 6 or 7 people given AZD1222 tested seropositive at baseline. Spike-specific TCR breadth and depth went up after people got two AZD1222 doses. In a largely white British group with more females than males, clonal diversity was possibly underestimated.

The CDR3 spans 13 residues. Looked up from germline, CDR1 is MGHDK and CDR2 is SYGVNS. V lost 5 bases, J lost 4 bases, and 11 bases lay in between. Sequencing was performed with immunoSEQ multiplex PCR; in TCRdb, only in-frame clones are kept and a portion is missing. The data show 130,000 or so clones, 94% seen once. The sequence was collected from an adult in good health. The input for sequencing was peripheral blood, taken on day 0 of AZD1222 vaccination. The chain joins TRBV25-1 to TRBJ1-2, with TRBD1 as a possible D gene (5 bases). CDR3 sequence reads: CASSHDRGYGYTF. Here the CDR3 DNA reads TGTGCCAGCAGTCACGACAGAGGCTATGGCTACACCTTC.